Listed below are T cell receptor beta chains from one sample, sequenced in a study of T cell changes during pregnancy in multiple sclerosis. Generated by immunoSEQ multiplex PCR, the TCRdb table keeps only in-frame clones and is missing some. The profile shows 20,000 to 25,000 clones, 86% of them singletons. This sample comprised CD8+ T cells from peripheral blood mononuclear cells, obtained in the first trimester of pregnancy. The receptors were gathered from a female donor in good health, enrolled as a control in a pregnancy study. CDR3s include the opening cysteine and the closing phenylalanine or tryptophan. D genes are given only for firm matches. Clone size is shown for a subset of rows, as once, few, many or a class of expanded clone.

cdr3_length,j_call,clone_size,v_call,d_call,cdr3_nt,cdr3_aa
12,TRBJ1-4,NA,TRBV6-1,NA,TGTGCCAGCAGTGACTTAAATGAAAAACTGTTTTTT,CASSDLNEKLFF
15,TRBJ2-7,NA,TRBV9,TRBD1,TGTGCCAGCAGCCCTAGAGGGACAGGGAGCTACGAGCAGTACTTC,CASSPRGTGSYEQYF
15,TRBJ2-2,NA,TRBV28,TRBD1,TGTGCCAGCAGTTTACGGGACAGAAACACCGGGGAGCTGTTTTTT,CASSLRDRNTGELFF
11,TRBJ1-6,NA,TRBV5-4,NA,TGTGCCAGCAGCCGAGGTGGACCCCTCCACTTT,CASSRGGPLHF
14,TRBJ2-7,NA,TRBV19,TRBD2,TGTGCCAGTAGTATTTCTAGCGGTCCCTACGAGCAGTACTTC,CASSISSGPYEQYF
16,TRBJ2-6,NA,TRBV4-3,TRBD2,TGCGCCAGCAGCCAAAGCAGCGGGGGTGGGGCCAACGTCCTGACTTTC,CASSQSSGGGANVLTF
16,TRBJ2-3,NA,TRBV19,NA,TGTGCCAGTAGTATAAGGAGGACCGGGCCCACAGATACGCAGTATTTT,CASSIRRTGPTDTQYF
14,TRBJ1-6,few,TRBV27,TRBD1,TGTGCCAGCAGCGACAGGGTCTATAATTCACCCCTCCACTTT,CASSDRVYNSPLHF
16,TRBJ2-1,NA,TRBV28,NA,TGTGCCAGCAGTTTCGAGCGGGTCAACTCCTACAATGAGCAGTTCTTC,CASSFERVNSYNEQFF
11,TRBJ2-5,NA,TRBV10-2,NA,TGCGCCAGCGGCACCTGGGAGACCCAGTACTTC,CASGTWETQYF
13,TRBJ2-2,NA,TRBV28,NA,TGTGCCAGCACATTCGCAGGGGTCGGGGAGCTGTTTTTT,CASTFAGVGELFF